These 27 T cell receptor beta chains were all obtained from the same sample, sequenced in a study of T cell responses to AZD1222 COVID-19 vaccine. Measured with immunoSEQ multiplex PCR; TCRdb has only the in-frame clones, and not every one. Found here are 85,000 to 90,000 clones, roughly 89% of them singletons; the top ten hold 5%. The sequencing used peripheral blood, collected 28 days after the second AZD1222 dose. The receptor source for this set is an adult who received the AZD1222 COVID-19 vaccine.

The chain combines TRBV7-9 with TRBJ1-4; D is perhaps TRBD1 (5 bases). V was shortened by 1 base and J by 11 bases, with 14 bases between the two germline ends. Germline V CDR1 and CDR2: SEHNR, FQNEAQ (reference sequence). The length of the CDR3 is 14 residues. CDR3 in DNA: TGTGCCAGCAGCTTAGTCGGGACGAATAGGAAACTGTTTTTT. Translating gives CASSLVGTNRKLFF.

The gene calls are TRBV7-5 and TRBJ2-7. TRBV7-5 is a pseudogene. This CDR3 is built from 12 residues. CDR3 nucleotide sequence: TGTGCCAGAAGCTTACCGCCCTGGGAGCAGTACTTC. Translating gives CARSLPPWEQYF.

V gene TRBV18 combines with J gene TRBJ1-3; D is undetermined. Germline assignment: CDR1 KGHSH and CDR2 LQKENI. CDR3 size: 14 residues. V was trimmed by 5 bases and J by 0 bases, leaving 8 bases between them. CDR3 bases: TGTGCCAGCTCAGCCGGGAGCTCTGGAAACACCATATATTTT. Its protein product is CASSAGSSGNTIYF.

The chain employs TRBV4-2 and TRBJ2-5; D remains ambiguous. The CDR3 covers 13 residues. The V gene lost 0 bases and the J gene lost 4 bases, with 6 bases spanning the gap. Germline CDR1 LGHNA, CDR2 YNFKEQ. The CDR3 DNA follows: TGTGCCAGCAGCCAAGAGGGTAGAGAGACCCAGTACTTC. It encodes CASSQEGRETQYF.

The rearrangement links TRBV11-2 to TRBJ2-1; 13 bases are shared with TRBD2. This CDR3 contains 18 residues. The germline V gene has CDR1 SGHAT and CDR2 FQNNGV. V was clipped by 2 bases and J by 9 bases; unmatched bases: 13. This chain's CDR3 is CASSLSHLGLAGYSEQFF. The CDR3 region has the DNA TGTGCCAGCAGCTTATCACACTTGGGACTAGCGGGGTATAGTGAGCAGTTCTTC.

V and J are TRBV2 and TRBJ2-2, with a possible D match to TRBD1 (6 bases). The CDR3 has 12 amino acids. Germline assignment: CDR1 SNHLY and CDR2 FYNNEI. The V end lost 7 bases, the J end lost 4 bases, and 7 bases lay between the germline ends. The CDR3 spells CASTQGTGELFF. The CDR3 nucleotides are TGTGCCAGCACACAGGGCACCGGGGAGCTGTTTTTT.

This chain joins TRBV19 and TRBJ1-4, with 8 bases fitting TRBD1. V was clipped by 3 bases and J by 8 bases; unmatched bases: 5. The length of the CDR3 is 14 residues. Germline values: CDR1 LNHDA, CDR2 SQIVND (reference sequence). CDR3 bases: TGTGCCAGTAGTATCGACAGGGGCCGGGAAAAACTGTTTTTT. It yields the protein CASSIDRGREKLFF.

This clone was observed a single time. The rearrangement joins TRBV19 to TRBJ1-6, with D perhaps matching TRBD1 (5 bases). The CDR3 length is 15 residues. Deletions cut 4 bases from V and 5 bases from J, with 12 bases between. Germline CDR1 LNHDA, CDR2 SQIVND (reference sequence). CDR3 DNA sequence: TGTGCCAGTAGTACCGGGACGTTAAATAATTCACCCCTCCACTTT. Its translation: CASSTGTLNNSPLHF.

This rearrangement joins TRBV6-5 to TRBJ1-2; D remains ambiguous. The CDR3 totals 15 residues. The V gene's germline CDR1 is MNHEY and CDR2 SVGAGI. Trimming removed 2 bases at V and 2 bases at J, with 12 bases between. The DNA of the CDR3 is TGTGCCAGCAGTTACACACCAGCGCACAACTATGGCTACACCTTC. Encoded protein: CASSYTPAHNYGYTF.

The table lists this clone with a few counts. The chain couples TRBV5-6 to TRBJ2-7; D not certain. Germline CDR1 SGHDT, CDR2 YYEEEE. The CDR3 length is 12 residues. V lost 4 bases to trimming and J lost 6 bases, with 11 bases between them. The CDR3 loop is CASSKRVGEQYF. The CDR3 region has the DNA TGTGCCAGCAGCAAAAGGGTCGGCGAGCAGTACTTC.

The chain uses TRBV4-1 and TRBJ2-5, with TRBD2 as a possible D gene (7 bases). This CDR3 comprises 15 residues. The germline gives CDR1 MGHRA, CDR2 YSYEKL. V was shortened by 0 bases and J by 5 bases, with 13 bases between the two germline ends. CDR3 in amino acids: CASSQDWGRGETQYF. CDR3 nucleotides: TGCGCCAGCAGCCAAGATTGGGGGCGGGGGGAGACCCAGTACTTC.

The V gene is TRBV27, the J gene TRBJ2-3; 8 nucleotides line up with TRBD2. The trim removed 6 bases at V and 3 bases at J, leaving 17 bases unmatched. CDR1 is MNHEY and CDR2 is SMNVEV in the germline V gene (reference sequence). This CDR3 has 18 amino acids. In DNA, the CDR3 is TGTGCCAGCAGACCCCGAGTGTTTGGCGGGGGGCCTACAGATACGCAGTATTTT. This gives the protein CASRPRVFGGGPTDTQYF.

This sequence joins TRBV19 and TRBJ2-2, with D possibly being TRBD2 (5 bases). CDR1 is LNHDA, CDR2 SQIVND, per germline (reference sequence). V lost 8 bases and J lost 4, with 11 bases in between. This CDR3 region has 13 residues. CDR3 DNA sequence: TGTGCCAGTGTTCGGGGAATCACCGGGGAGCTGTTTTTT. Encoded protein: CASVRGITGELFF.

The chain joins TRBV6-5 to TRBJ1-2, with 7 bases matching TRBD1. The CDR3 is made up of 13 amino acids. V dropped 6 bases and J dropped 4; count of bases not matched to a gene: 5. Germline-derived CDR1 and CDR2 are MNHEY and SVGAGI. The CDR3 region has the DNA TGTGCCAGCAGCATGACAGGGACCTATGGCTACACCTTC. This codes for CASSMTGTYGYTF.

The chain is built from TRBV2 and TRBJ1-2, with 7 bases aligning to TRBD1. This CDR3 is built from 14 residues. V lost 1 base, J lost 5 bases, and 4 bases stayed unmatched. Germline values: CDR1 SNHLY, CDR2 FYNNEI. The CDR3 DNA reads as TGTGCCAGCAGTGAAGTAGACAGGGAATATGGCTACACCTTC. Translated, it gives CASSEVDREYGYTF.

This clone was seen only once. This chain uses TRBV7-3 with TRBJ2-5; unclear D gene. CDR3 length: 13 residues. V dropped 5 bases and J dropped 5 bases, with 12 bases sitting between them. In germline, CDR1 is SGHTA, CDR2 FQGTGA. The CDR3 DNA reads TGTGCCAGCAGCCCCCAGAGGATGGAGACCCAGTACTTC. This encodes CASSPQRMETQYF. The whole variable domain, remainder taken from reference TRBV7-3 and TRBJ2-5, is GAGVSQTPSNKVTEKGKYVELRCDPISGHTALYWYRQSLGQGPEFLIYFQGTGAADDSGLPNDRFFAVRPEGSVSTLKIQRTERGDSAVYLCASSPQRMETQYFGPGTRLLVL.

In its sample, this clone was seen a few times. The chain joins TRBV6-5 to TRBJ1-6, with 7 bases fitting TRBD1. The CDR3 spans 14 residues. CDR1 and CDR2 from the germline V gene are MNHEY and SVGAGI. V shed 6 bases, J shed 7 bases, and the junction held 6 bases outside the gene matches. CDR3 region: CASSSTGKNSPLHF. The CDR3 bases are TGTGCCAGCAGCTCGACAGGGAAGAATTCACCCCTCCACTTT.

The genes are TRBV6-1 and TRBJ1-3; 9 positions agree with TRBD1. Losses at the gene ends were 2 bases for V and 4 bases for J; bases not matched to a gene: 3. Germline V gene lookup returns CDR1 MNHNS and CDR2 SASEGT. The CDR3 has 15 residues. CDR3 nucleotide sequence: TGTGCCAGCAGTGAATTAGGGACAGGGGGAAACACCATATATTTT. The encoded protein is CASSELGTGGNTIYF.

The chain carries TRBV3-1 (or the pseudogene TRBV3-2) and TRBJ1-1; D is undetermined. The CDR3 is 15 amino acids. Trimming removed 1 base at V and 0 bases at J, with 9 bases between. Germline V lookup: CDR1 LGHDT, CDR2 YNNKEL (reference sequence). In DNA, the CDR3 is TGTGCCAGCAGCCAAGGAGCCATTTTGAACACTGAAGCTTTCTTT. Its translation: CASSQGAILNTEAFF.

The J gene is TRBJ2-3, the V gene TRBV9; TRBD2 aligns across 7 bases. This CDR3 is built from 17 residues. Germline CDR1 reads SGDLS; CDR2 reads YYNGEE. V trimming: 2 bases; J trimming: 1 base; junction bases outside the gene matches: 10. This CDR3 is CASSVGLSGVGTDTQYF. CDR3 coding DNA: TGTGCCAGCAGCGTTGGTCTAAGCGGGGTAGGCACAGATACGCAGTATTTT. The whole variable domain, filled in from reference TRBV9 and TRBJ2-3, reads DSGVTQTPKHLITATGQRVTLRCSPRSGDLSVYWYQQSLDQGLQFLIQYYNGEERAKGNILERFSAQQFPDLHSELNLSSLELGDSALYFCASSVGLSGVGTDTQYFGPGTRLTVL.

The rearrangement links TRBV6-1 to TRBJ1-1; D not certain. Germline values: CDR1 MNHNS, CDR2 SASEGT. V lost 1 base and J lost 3, with 12 bases in between. The CDR3 contains 15 residues. This chain's CDR3 is CASSEGGVGYTEAFF. The CDR3 region has the DNA TGTGCCAGCAGTGAAGGGGGAGTAGGGTACACTGAAGCTTTCTTT.

This clone occurred once. V usage is TRBV10-3 and J usage is TRBJ2-7, with no clear D. This CDR3 has 15 amino acids. Deletions cut 2 bases from V and 0 bases from J, with 11 bases between. Per germline, CDR1 ENHRY and CDR2 SYGVKD. CDR3 nucleotide sequence: TGTGCCATCAGTGAGGAAGAGAGGAGCTCCTACGAGCAGTACTTC. Translated: CAISEEERSSYEQYF.

The V call is TRBV24-1, the J call TRBJ2-3; D is ambiguous. CDR3 length equals 12 residues. Germline V gene sequence: CDR1 KGHDR, CDR2 SFDVKD. V was clipped by 3 bases and J by 3 bases, with 3 bases between them. The DNA of the CDR3 is TGTGCCACCAGTGATATGACAGATACGCAGTATTTT. This sequence encodes CATSDMTDTQYF.

V usage is TRBV10-3 and J usage is TRBJ1-2; 7 nucleotides align to TRBD1. The ends lost 2 bases at V and 4 bases at J; junction bases unmatched: 7. The CDR3 length is 15 residues. Germline values: CDR1 ENHRY, CDR2 SYGVKD. In nucleotides, the CDR3 is TGTGCCATCAGTGAGGGGGGACAGAAGGGCTATGGCTACACCTTC. The encoded protein is CAISEGGQKGYGYTF.

This chain uses TRBV18 with TRBJ2-3; D perhaps matches TRBD1 (5 bases). CDR1 KGHSH and CDR2 LQKENI come from the germline V gene. V was shortened by 3 bases and J by 3 bases, with 13 bases between the two germline ends. The CDR3 length is 15 residues. The CDR3 loop reads CASSPVRVSTDTQYF. The CDR3 nucleotides read TGTGCCAGCTCACCCGTCAGGGTTTCTACAGATACGCAGTATTTT.

The chain combines TRBV5-1 with TRBJ2-2; D may be TRBD2 (6 bases). Trimming stripped 10 bases from V and 2 bases from J, with 15 bases between. Germline CDR1 reads SGHRS; CDR2 reads YFSETQ. The length of the CDR3 is 14 residues. CDR3 in amino acids: CAGASGTNTGELFF. CDR3 DNA: TGCGCCGGAGCCTCGGGGACTAACACCGGGGAGCTGTTTTTT.

The rearrangement uses TRBV18 and TRBJ2-2; D ambiguous. CDR1 KGHSH and CDR2 LQKENI come from the germline V gene. This CDR3 region has 16 residues. Trimming removed 0 bases from V and 0 bases from J, with 8 bases in between. Written as DNA, the CDR3 is TGTGCCAGCTCACCACCGAGCAGCGCGAACACCGGGGAGCTGTTTTTT. Its protein product is CASSPPSSANTGELFF.